These 9 T cell receptor beta chains share one sample of origin, sequenced in a study of blood T cell repertoires in COVID-19. The table came from immunoSEQ multiplex PCR; TCRdb's copy has only in-frame clones and leaves some out. The sample has fewer than 250,000 clones; 85% to 90% are singletons. Sequences were obtained from peripheral blood. The origin of the receptors is a man between 50 and 59 years old with COVID-19, enrolled during active disease.

The V call is TRBV5-1, the J call TRBJ1-2, with 9 positions matching TRBD1. From germline, CDR1 is SGHRS and CDR2 YFSETQ. V shed 6 bases and J 4 bases; nucleotides not matched to a gene: 4. This CDR3 is 13 amino acids long. As DNA, the CDR3 is TGCGCCAGCAAACCGGACAGGGGCTATGGCTACACCTTC. This codes for CASKPDRGYGYTF.

This chain connects TRBV5-4 to TRBJ2-1; 13 positions match TRBD2. The CDR3 loop spans 18 amino acids. The V gene's germline CDR1 is SGHNT and CDR2 YYREEE (reference sequence). The V segment lost 4 bases and the J segment 1 base; nucleotides outside the gene matches: 8. The CDR3 nucleotides are TGTGCCAGCAGCGTAGGACTAGCGGGGGTTCTTTCCTACAATGAGCAGTTCTTC. Amino acids: CASSVGLAGVLSYNEQFF.

A few counts support this clone. The chain uses TRBV7-7 and TRBJ1-1; possibly TRBD1 for D (5 bases). Germline V gene lookup returns CDR1 SSHAT and CDR2 FNYEAQ (reference sequence). The ends were cut back, 5 bases at V and 6 bases at J, with 16 bases in the middle. This CDR3 region has 14 residues. For the CDR3, the DNA is TGTGCCAGCAGCCCTTCGGGACTGATAGCTGAAGCTTTCTTT. This encodes CASSPSGLIAEAFF.

J is TRBJ2-5 and V is TRBV12-5, with D tentatively TRBD1 (6 bases). This CDR3 has 13 residues. CDR1 is LGHNT, CDR2 FRNRAP, per germline. V lost 4 bases, J lost 5 bases, and 11 bases lay in between. DNA for the CDR3: TGTGCTAGTGGTTACCAGGGGTCGGAGACCCAGTACTTC. Residues: CASGYQGSETQYF.

The chain combines TRBV11-3 with TRBJ1-1; 8 positions match TRBD1. CDR1 is SGHNT and CDR2 is YENEEA in the germline V gene. V shed 5 bases and J 4 bases; nucleotides not matched to a gene: 3. The CDR3 runs 13 residues. This CDR3 is CASSNDRGTEAFF. The CDR3 DNA sequence: TGTGCCAGCAGCAACGACAGGGGCACTGAAGCTTTCTTT. Full variable domain (remainder filled in from reference TRBV11-3 and TRBJ1-1): EAGVVQSPRYKIIEKKQPVAFWCNPISGHNTLYWYLQNLGQGPELLIRYENEEAVDDSQLPKDRFSAERLKGVDSTLKIQPAELGDSAVYLCASSNDRGTEAFFGQGTRLTVV.

CDR3 sequence: CASSQGAYIQYF. As DNA, the CDR3 is TGTGCCAGCAGCCAGGGGGCCTACATTCAGTACTTC. The V gene is TRBV12-3 or TRBV12-4, the J gene TRBJ2-4; 8 nucleotides match TRBD1. CDR3 length: 12 residues. V lost 6 bases and J lost 8; bases outside the gene matches: 3.

The chain recombines TRBV5-1 with TRBJ1-2; D ambiguous. Looked up from germline, CDR1 is SGHRS and CDR2 is YFSETQ. Between the trimmed V and J ends, which lost 0 bases and 3 bases, there was a span of 12 bases. The CDR3 covers 15 residues. The CDR3 region is CASSLGSSEHYGYTF. The DNA of the CDR3 is TGCGCCAGCAGCTTGGGCAGCTCGGAGCACTATGGCTACACCTTC.

This sequence joins TRBV19 and TRBJ1-3, with TRBD1 as a possible D gene (6 bases). This CDR3 has 14 amino acids. Germline loops: CDR1 LNHDA, CDR2 SQIVND (reference sequence). V lost 7 bases and J lost 4, with 14 bases in between. As DNA, the CDR3 is TGTGCCAGTACCCAACAGGGTTCCGGAAACACCATATATTTT. Translating gives CASTQQGSGNTIYF.

The chain joins TRBV28 to TRBJ1-1; TRBD1 is a possible D gene (6 bases). There are 13 residues in the CDR3. V gave up 7 bases and J gave up 1 base, with 10 bases separating them. Germline assignment: CDR1 MDHEN and CDR2 SYDVKM. Written as DNA, the CDR3 is TGTGCCAGCAACGGGACACCGAACACTGAAGCTTTCTTT. Translation: CASNGTPNTEAFF.